The clone carrying this T cell receptor beta chain was seen just once. What it binds is not known. The record originates from a study of cytomegalovirus exposure and HLA in healthy donors. In the study overall: Earlier, 180 million or so T cells were analyzed, and some 120 million unique TCR beta sequences were found among them.

Per the germline V gene, CDR1 is MDHEN and CDR2 is SYDVKM. The CDR3 contains 15 residues. Between the trimmed V and J ends, which lost 6 bases and 3 bases, there was a span of 15 bases. Study observations and caveats: 150 to 200 TCR beta chains were listed as cytomegalovirus-associated.

PCR employed 60 Vbeta and 13 Jbeta primers. Assay: immunoSEQ multiplex PCR; the TCRdb copy retains only in-frame clones and omits some. Counted here are roughly 97,000 clones, over 60% occurring once; the ten biggest clones make up approximately 5.3%. The receptor comes from a woman between 18 and 30 years old in good health and CMV-seropositive. The gene calls are TRBV28 and TRBJ2-4, with a possible D match to TRBD1 (6 bases). Sequencing was done on a sample of PBMCs. For the CDR3, the DNA is TGTGCCAGCAGCCTACAGGGAATCGGCAAAAACATTCAGTACTTC. This encodes CASSLQGIGKNIQYF.